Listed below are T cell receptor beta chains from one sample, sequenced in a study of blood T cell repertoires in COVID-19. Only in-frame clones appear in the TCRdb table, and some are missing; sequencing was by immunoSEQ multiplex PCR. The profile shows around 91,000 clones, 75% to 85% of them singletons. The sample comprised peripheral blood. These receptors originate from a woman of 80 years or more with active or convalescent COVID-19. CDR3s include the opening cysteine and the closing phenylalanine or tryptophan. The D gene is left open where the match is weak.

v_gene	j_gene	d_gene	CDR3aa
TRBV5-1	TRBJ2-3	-	CASSPGRGESTDTQYF
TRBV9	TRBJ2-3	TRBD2	CASSVEWEGTNTQYF
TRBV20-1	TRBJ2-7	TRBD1	CSASGPGQGTYEQYF
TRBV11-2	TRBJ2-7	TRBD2	CASSQLAGLSESSYEQYF
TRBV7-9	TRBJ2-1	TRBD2	CASSQGTSGRNEQFF
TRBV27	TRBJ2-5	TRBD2	CASRSSRRGPGGETQYF
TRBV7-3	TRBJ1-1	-	CASSLNGDKAVTEAFF
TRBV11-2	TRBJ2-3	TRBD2	CASSLVGGTGTDTQYF
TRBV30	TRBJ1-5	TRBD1	CAWSVKGAVSQPQHF
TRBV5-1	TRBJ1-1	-	CASSPTRGNTEAFF
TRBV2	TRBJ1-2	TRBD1	CASSDVIGTDNYGYTF
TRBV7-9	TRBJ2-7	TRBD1	CASSFRDRGGEQYF
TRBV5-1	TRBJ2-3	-	CASSSSSGEDTQYF
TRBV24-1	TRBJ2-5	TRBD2	CATSDSLAGGPETQYF
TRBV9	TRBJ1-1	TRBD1	CASSVVRDSHTEAFF
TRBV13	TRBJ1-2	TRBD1	CASSLYAGGVYGYTF
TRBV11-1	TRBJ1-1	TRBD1	CASSLVSGGVTEAFF
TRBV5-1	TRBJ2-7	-	CASSSNPGAGAYEQYF
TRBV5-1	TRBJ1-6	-	CASSFIGGYNSPLHF
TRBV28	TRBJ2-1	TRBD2	CASSLTSVTYNEQFF
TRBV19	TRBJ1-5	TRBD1	CATDRDGSSNQPQHF
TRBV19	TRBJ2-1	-	CASSIDGTSSDEQFF
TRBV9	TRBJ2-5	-	CASSVAVSQETQYF
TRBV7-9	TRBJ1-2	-	CASSLESGAVDGYTF
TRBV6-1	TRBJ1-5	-	CASSEQGVQPQHF
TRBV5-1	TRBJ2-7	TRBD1	CASSFWTPEDRDYEQYF
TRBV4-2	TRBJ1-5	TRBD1	CASSPTGGRYQPQHF
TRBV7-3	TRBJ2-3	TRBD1	CASSSKGQGSDTQYF
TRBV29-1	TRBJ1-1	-	CSAAQGRMNTEAFF
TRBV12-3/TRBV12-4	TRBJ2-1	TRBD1	CASSRQGHNEQFF
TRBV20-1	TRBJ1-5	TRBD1	CSASYSATGDQPQHF
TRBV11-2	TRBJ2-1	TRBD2	CASSSLGAGGWYREQFF
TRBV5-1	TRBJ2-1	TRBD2	CASSLRIGTSGYNEQFF
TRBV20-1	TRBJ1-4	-	CSASIRDEKLFF
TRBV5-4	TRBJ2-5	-	CASSLPGVGETQYF
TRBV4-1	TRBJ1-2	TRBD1	CASSRGADRGKSF
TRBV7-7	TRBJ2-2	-	CASRLQGSGELFF
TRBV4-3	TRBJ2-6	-	CASSQDALKSSGANVLTF
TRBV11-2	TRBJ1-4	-	CASSTMTGSGKLFF
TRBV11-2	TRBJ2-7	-	CASHRAPGLMSGTYEQYF
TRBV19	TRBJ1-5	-	CASSPMGGTRNQPQHF
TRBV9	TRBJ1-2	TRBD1	CASSVGGQVPGYTF
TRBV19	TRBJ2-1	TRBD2	CASSETSGAYNEQFF